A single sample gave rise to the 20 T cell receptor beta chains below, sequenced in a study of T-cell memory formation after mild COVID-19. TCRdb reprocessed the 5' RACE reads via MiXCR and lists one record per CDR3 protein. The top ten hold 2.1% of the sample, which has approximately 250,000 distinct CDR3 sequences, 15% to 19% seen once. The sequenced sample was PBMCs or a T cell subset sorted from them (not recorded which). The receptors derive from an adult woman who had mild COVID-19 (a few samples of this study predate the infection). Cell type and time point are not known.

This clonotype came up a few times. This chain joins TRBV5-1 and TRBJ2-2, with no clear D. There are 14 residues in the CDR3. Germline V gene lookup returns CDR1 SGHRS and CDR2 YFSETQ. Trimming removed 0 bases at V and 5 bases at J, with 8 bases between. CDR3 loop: CASSLAITTGELFF. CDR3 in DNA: TGCGCCAGCAGCTTGGCCATCACGACCGGGGAGCTGTTTTTT.

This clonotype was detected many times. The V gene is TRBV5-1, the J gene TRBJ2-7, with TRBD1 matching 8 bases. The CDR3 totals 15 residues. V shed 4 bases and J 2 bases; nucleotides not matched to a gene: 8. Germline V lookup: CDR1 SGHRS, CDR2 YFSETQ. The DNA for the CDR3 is TGCGCCAGCAGCGCCTCGGGACAGGCCGCCTACGAGCAGTACTTC. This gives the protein CASSASGQAAYEQYF. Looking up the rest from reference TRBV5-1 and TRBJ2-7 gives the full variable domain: KAGVTQTPRYLIKTRGQQVTLSCSPISGHRSVSWYQQTPGQGLQFLFEYFSETQRNKGNFPGRFSGRQFSNSRSEMNVSTLELGDSALYLCASSASGQAAYEQYFGPGTRLTVT.

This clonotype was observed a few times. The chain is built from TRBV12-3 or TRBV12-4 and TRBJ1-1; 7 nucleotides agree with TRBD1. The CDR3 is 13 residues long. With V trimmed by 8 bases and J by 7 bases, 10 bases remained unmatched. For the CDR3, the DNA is TGTGCCAGCCGACCATCAGGGGGGGATGAAGCTTTCTTT. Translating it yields CASRPSGGDEAFF.

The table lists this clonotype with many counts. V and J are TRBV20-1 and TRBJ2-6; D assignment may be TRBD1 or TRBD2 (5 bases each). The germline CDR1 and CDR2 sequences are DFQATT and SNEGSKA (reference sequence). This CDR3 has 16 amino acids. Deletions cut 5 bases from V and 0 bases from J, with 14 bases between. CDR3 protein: CSALGRTNSGANVLTF. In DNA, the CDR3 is TGCAGTGCTTTGGGACGGACCAACTCTGGGGCCAACGTCCTGACTTTC.

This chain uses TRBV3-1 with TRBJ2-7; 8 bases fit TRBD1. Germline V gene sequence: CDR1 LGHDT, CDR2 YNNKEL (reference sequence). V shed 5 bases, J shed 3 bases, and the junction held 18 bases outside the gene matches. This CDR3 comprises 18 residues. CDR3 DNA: TGTGCCAGCAGCGGACGACCCCGGGGGAGACAGGGGTTCTACGAGCAGTACTTC. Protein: CASSGRPRGRQGFYEQYF.

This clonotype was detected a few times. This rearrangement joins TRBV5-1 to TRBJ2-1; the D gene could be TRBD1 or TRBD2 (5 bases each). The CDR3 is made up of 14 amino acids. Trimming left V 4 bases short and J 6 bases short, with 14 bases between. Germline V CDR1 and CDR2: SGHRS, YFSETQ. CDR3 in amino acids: CASSRDGVTNEQFF. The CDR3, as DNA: TGCGCCAGCAGCCGGGACGGGGTGACCAATGAGCAGTTCTTC. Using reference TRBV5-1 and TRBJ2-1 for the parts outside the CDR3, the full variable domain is KAGVTQTPRYLIKTRGQQVTLSCSPISGHRSVSWYQQTPGQGLQFLFEYFSETQRNKGNFPGRFSGRQFSNSRSEMNVSTLELGDSALYLCASSRDGVTNEQFFGPGTRLTVL.

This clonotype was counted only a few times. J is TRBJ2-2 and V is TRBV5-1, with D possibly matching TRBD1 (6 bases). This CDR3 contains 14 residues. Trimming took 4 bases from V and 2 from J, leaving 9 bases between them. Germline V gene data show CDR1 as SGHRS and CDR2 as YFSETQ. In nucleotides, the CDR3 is TGCGCCAGCAGCCCAGGGGCAAACACCGGGGAGCTGTTTTTT. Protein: CASSPGANTGELFF.

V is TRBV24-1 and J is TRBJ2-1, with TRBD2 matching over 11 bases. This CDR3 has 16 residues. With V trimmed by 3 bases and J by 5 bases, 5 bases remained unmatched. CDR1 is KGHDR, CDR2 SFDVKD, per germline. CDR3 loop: CATSDVAGGSDNEQFF. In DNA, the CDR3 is TGTGCCACCAGTGATGTAGCGGGAGGGAGCGACAATGAGCAGTTCTTC.

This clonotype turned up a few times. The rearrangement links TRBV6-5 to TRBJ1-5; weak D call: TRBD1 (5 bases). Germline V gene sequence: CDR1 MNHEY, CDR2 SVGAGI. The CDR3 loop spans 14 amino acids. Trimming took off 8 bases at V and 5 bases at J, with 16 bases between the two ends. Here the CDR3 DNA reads TGTGCCAGCTCCCGGGGGGGAGGATATCAGCCCCAGCATTTT. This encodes CASSRGGGYQPQHF.

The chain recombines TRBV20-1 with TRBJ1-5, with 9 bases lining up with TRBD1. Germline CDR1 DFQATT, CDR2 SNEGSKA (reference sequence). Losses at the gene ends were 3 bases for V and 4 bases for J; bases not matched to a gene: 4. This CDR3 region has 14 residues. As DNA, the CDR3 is TGCAGTGCTAGTGACGGGACAGGGAATCAGCCCCAGCATTTT. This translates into CSASDGTGNQPQHF.

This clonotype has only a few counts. CDR3 sequence: CASSYSHVGGLYGYTF. CDR3 coding DNA: TGTGCCAGCAGTTACTCCCACGTTGGCGGGTTGTATGGCTACACCTTC. The chain couples TRBV6-5 to TRBJ1-2; no clear D gene. CDR1 and CDR2 (germline): MNHEY, SVGAGI. The CDR3 sequence is 16 residues long. Trimming took 0 bases from V and 5 from J, leaving 16 bases between them.

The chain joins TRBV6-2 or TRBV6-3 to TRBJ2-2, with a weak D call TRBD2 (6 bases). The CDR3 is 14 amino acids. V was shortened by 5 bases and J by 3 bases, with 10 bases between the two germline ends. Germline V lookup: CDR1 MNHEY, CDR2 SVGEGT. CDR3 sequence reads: CASSRLGDTGELFF. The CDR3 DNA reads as TGTGCCAGCAGTCGACTAGGAGACACCGGGGAGCTGTTTTTT.

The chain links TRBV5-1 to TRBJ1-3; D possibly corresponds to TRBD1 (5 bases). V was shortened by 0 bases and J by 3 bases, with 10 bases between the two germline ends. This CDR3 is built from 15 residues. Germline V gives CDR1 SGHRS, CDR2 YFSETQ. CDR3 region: CASSLGAGNGNTIYF. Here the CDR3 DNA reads TGCGCCAGCAGCTTGGGAGCAGGGAATGGAAACACCATATATTTT.

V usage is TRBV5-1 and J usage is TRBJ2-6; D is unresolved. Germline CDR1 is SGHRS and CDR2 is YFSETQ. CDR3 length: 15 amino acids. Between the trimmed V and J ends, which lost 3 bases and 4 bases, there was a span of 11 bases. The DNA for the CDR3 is TGCGCCAGCAGCTATTCGGGCCCAGGGGCCAACGTCCTGACTTTC. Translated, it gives CASSYSGPGANVLTF.

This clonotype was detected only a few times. The CDR3 reads CASSFSQYEQYF. The CDR3 nucleotides are TGTGCCAGCAGCTTTTCGCAGTACGAGCAGTACTTC. The rearrangement links TRBV5-6 to TRBJ2-7; D gene ambiguous. Germline assignment: CDR1 SGHDT and CDR2 YYEEEE. The CDR3 is 12 residues long. Trimming left V 2 bases short and J 4 bases short, with 7 bases between. The complete variable domain, with remaining parts taken from reference TRBV5-6 and TRBJ2-7, reads DAGVTQSPTHLIKTRGQQVTLRCSPKSGHDTVSWYQQALGQGPQFIFQYYEEEERQRGNFPDRFSGHQFPNYSSELNVNALLLGDSALYLCASSFSQYEQYFGPGTRLTVT.

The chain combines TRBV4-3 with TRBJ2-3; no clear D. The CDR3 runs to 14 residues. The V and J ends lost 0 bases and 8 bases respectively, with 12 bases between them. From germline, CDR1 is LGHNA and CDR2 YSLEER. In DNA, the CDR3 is TGCGCCAGCAGCCAAGATTCCGGCACGGGTACGCAGTATTTT. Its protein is CASSQDSGTGTQYF.

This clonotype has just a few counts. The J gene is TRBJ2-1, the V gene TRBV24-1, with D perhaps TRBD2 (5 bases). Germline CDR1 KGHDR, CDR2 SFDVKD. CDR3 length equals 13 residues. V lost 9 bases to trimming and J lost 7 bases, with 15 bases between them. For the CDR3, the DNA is TGTGCCACCGCGGGCTCCCTCAGGAATGAGCAGTTCTTC. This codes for CATAGSLRNEQFF.

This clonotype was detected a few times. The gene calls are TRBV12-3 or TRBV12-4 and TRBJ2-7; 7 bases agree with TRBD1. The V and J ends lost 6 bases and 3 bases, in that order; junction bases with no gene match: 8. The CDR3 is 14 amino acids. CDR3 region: CASRGATGFYEQYF. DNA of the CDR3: TGTGCCAGCAGAGGTGCGACAGGGTTCTACGAGCAGTACTTC.

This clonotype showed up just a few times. CDR3 region: CASSYGRDVGYTF. The DNA of the CDR3 is TGTGCCAGCAGTTACGGCAGGGATGTCGGCTACACCTTC. The rearrangement links TRBV6-2 or TRBV6-3 to TRBJ1-2; D possibly corresponds to TRBD1 (5 bases). V was pared by 2 bases and J by 8 bases, with 12 bases between. The CDR3 spans 13 residues. CDR1 is MNHEY and CDR2 is SVGEGT in the germline V gene.

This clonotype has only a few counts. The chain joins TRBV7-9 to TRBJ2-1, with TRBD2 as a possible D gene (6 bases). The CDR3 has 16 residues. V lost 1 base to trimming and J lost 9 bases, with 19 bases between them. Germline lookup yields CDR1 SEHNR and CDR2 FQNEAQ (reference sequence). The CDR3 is CASSLGGRAGGFEQFF. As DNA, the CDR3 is TGTGCCAGCAGCTTAGGAGGGCGGGCTGGAGGGTTTGAGCAGTTCTTC.